This T cell receptor (beta chain) originates from a study of long-term antiretroviral therapy in people with HIV (dated by TCRdb to between 2021 and 2023). The study in broad terms: Collection of the earliest samples took place about a decade ahead of the 2015 WHO recommendation for immediate ART, at a time when ART was typically delayed until CD4 counts fell. Whether ART initiation and durable HIV suppression were associated with changes in peripheral blood TRB repertoire composition and diversity was tested in a retrospective serial study. From a few dozen adults with confirmed HIV infection, the cohort provided 150 to 200 cryopreserved PBMC samples, gathered serially across a mean of approximately six years (range 1-12). About 35% of the 30 participants with HIV were female. Test extractions of a monoclonal T-cell line alongside 30 to 35 polyclonal samples showed no cross-contamination during QIAcube processing.

Worth noting for this clone: No cognate antigen has been identified for it. Within one base of it there is no much larger clone, and no base qualities were kept.

Findings and caveats that apply to the study as a whole: Since PBMC availability was limited, sequencing covered only the TCR beta chain, with no alpha chain pairing. Starting ART was linked to a significant rise in TRB diversity, yet even after long-term ART the diversity remained significantly lower than in transplant donor controls. The samples span the years 2004 to 2017, and the ART regimens used at that time may not be as effective as current regimens. HIV repertoires had narrower CDR3 length ranges than controls, and the network structure suggested an antigen-experienced repertoire that shifted only slightly toward naive after ART. No data were available on ART adherence, viral resistance or therapy changes, limiting inferences about post-ART repertoire changes. Expanded TRB clones identified before ART initiation dominated the repertoire across all time points, though the dominance fluctuated and decreased in many PLHIV after ART. Unsorted PBMC were profiled instead of sorted CD4+ and CD8+ T cells because pre-ART samples had limited cell numbers.

From the cysteine through the phenylalanine, the CDR3 covers 15 amino acids. The CDR3 DNA has 45 bases and is translated from base 1. Taken from the germline V gene, the CDR1 and CDR2 loops are ENHRY and SYGVKD. Trimming leaves V shorter by 8 bases and J shorter by 8 bases, with the junction holding 16 bases beyond the gene matches. The immunoSEQ hsTCRB v3.0 assay was used at survey level resolution to sequence the TRB variable region. A depth of roughly 40,000-55,000 T-cell genomes per sample was targeted for TRB sequencing. Pooled TRB libraries were sequenced on an Illumina MiSeq with a v3 150-cycle kit. In the original analysis: Analysis of repertoires was carried out in R inside a reproducible Nextflow workflow spanning QC, data transformation and analysis. Custom analyses were implemented in LymphoSeq2, an R package for AIRR-Seq data exploration. After excluding several samples that yielded fewer than 5000 total TRB sequences, approximately 180 HIV repertoires remained for analysis. Among the 170 to 200 HIV repertoires that were kept, 59 were collected before ART initiation and roughly 130 were collected after ART initiation. Each repertoire was downsampled to 5000 TRB nucleotide sequences, and summary statistics were averaged across 100 downsampling iterations. TRB sequences were retained for analysis only if CDR3 regions of at least seven amino acids were present. Two measures captured diversity: a Shannon entropy-derived clonality score and the Gini coefficient. In the repertoire networks, any two of the top 5000 CDR3 amino acid sequences were connected whenever the two sequences differed by an edit distance of one. Antigen specificity groups and MHC restriction were predicted for TRB CDR3 amino acid sequences with GLIPH2. To flag known associations with CMV, EBV, HIV or tissue antigens, CDR3 amino acid sequences were compared against VDJdb and McPAS-TCR. Pre-ART, post-ART and control groups were compared with Wilcoxon signed-rank tests and Holm-Bonferroni correction. TCRdb holds this immuneACCESS table with in-frame rearrangements only. Some clones are missing; in checked studies, unresolved V genes explain under half, and the rest has no known cause. The V and J calls and clone size come from that table; D and trimming were worked out from the DNA. This sample comprises tens of thousands of clones, 75% to 90% of them detected only once. The ten largest clonotypes hold nearly 7.5% of the sample.

Inclusion was restricted to participants for whom at least one PBMC sample before ART initiation and at least two post-ART samples were available. Every participant with HIV received treatment in the United States of America. Before DNA extraction, cryopreserved samples of about 0.95-11 million PBMC were thawed and then washed. At the time of the earliest PBMC sample, participants with HIV were aged between about 23 and 54 years. PBMC samples from each participant spanned 1-4 timepoints before ART initiation and 2-8 timepoints after ART initiation, with a median of 7 samples. Serial HIV viral load, CD4+ T-cell count, ART history and demographic data were obtained for every participant. Using a Qiagen kit on a QIAcube, genomic DNA was extracted from unsorted PBMC, with samples processed in batches of 12.

The sample in question was unsorted PBMCs, obtained roughly 5 years before starting antiretroviral therapy. Here the chain combines TRBV10-3 and TRBJ1-2, and 8 junctional nucleotides match TRBD1. This TCR derives from a man in his fifties or sixties with HIV. The DNA sequence follows: TGTGCCATCCTACACTCAAGTCAGGGGGCGGGGGGCTACACCTTC. It is translated as CAILHSSQGAGGYTF.